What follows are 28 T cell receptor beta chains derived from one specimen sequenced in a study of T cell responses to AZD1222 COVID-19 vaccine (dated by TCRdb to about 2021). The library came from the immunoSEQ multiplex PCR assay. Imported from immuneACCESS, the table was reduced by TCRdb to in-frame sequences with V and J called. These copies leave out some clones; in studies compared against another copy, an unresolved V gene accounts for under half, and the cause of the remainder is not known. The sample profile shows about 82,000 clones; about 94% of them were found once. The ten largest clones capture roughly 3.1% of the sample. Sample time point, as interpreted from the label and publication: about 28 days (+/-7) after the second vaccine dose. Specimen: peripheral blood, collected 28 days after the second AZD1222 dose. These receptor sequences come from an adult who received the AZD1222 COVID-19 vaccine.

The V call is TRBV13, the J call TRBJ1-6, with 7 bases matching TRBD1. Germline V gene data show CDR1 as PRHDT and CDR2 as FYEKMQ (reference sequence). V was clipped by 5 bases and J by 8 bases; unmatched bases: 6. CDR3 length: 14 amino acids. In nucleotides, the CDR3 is TGTGCCAGCAGCCAAAGGGACAGAGATTCACCCCTCCACTTT. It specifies CASSQRDRDSPLHF.

CDR3 in DNA: TGTGCCAGCAGTTATGGGTCAGAGACTTTCTTT. Translating it yields CASSYGSETFF. The chain carries TRBV25-1 and TRBJ1-1, with D hard to call. The CDR3 runs to 11 residues. Germline-derived CDR1 and CDR2 are MGHDK and SYGVNS. The V end lost 5 bases, the J end lost 12 bases, and 13 bases lay between the germline ends.

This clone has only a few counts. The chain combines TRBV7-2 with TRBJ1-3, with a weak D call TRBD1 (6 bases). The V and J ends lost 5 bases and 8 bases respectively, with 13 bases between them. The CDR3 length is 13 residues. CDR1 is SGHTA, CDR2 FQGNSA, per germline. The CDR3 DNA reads TGTGCCAGCAGCCACGGTGGGGGCGACACCATATATTTT. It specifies CASSHGGGDTIYF.

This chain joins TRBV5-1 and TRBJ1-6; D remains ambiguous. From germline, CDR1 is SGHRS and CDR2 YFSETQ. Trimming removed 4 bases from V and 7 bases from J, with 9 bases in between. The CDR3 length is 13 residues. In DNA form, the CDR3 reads TGCGCCAGCAGCCTGGGGTGGAATTCACCCCTCCACTTT. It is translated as CASSLGWNSPLHF. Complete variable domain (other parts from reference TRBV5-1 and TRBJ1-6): KAGVTQTPRYLIKTRGQQVTLSCSPISGHRSVSWYQQTPGQGLQFLFEYFSETQRNKGNFPGRFSGRQFSNSRSEMNVSTLELGDSALYLCASSLGWNSPLHFGNGTRLTVT.

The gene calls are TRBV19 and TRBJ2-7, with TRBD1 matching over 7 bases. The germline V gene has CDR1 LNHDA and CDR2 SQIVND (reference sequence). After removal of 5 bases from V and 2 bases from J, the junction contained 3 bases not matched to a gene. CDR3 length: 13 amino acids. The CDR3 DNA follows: TGTGCCAGTAGTCGGGACAGAACCTACGAGCAGTACTTC. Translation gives CASSRDRTYEQYF.

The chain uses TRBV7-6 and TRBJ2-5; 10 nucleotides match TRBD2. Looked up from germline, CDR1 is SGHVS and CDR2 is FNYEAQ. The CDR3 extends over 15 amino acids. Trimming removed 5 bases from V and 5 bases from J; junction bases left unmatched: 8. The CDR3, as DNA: TGTGCCAGCAGCGGCCGGAGCGGGGGGGCCGAGACCCAGTACTTC. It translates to CASSGRSGGAETQYF.

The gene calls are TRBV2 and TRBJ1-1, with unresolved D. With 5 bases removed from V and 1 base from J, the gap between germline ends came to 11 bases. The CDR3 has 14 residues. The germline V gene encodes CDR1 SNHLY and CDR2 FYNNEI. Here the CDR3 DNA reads TGTGCCAGCAGTAACCCGAATAAGAACACTGAAGCTTTCTTT. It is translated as CASSNPNKNTEAFF.

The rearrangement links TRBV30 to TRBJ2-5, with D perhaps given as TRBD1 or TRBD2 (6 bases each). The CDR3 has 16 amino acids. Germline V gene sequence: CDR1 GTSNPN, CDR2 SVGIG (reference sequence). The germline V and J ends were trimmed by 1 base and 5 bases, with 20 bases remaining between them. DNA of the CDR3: TGTGCCTGGAGTGAGGGGAGTGGGGGGCGCGAGGAGACCCAGTACTTC. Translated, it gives CAWSEGSGGREETQYF.

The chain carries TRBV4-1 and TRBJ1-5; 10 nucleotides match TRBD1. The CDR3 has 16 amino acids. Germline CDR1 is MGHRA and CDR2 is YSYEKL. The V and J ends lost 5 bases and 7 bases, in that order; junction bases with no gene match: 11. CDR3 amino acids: CASSKGGDRGGQPQHF. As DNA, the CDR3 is TGCGCCAGCAGCAAAGGGGGGGACAGGGGAGGACAGCCCCAGCATTTT.

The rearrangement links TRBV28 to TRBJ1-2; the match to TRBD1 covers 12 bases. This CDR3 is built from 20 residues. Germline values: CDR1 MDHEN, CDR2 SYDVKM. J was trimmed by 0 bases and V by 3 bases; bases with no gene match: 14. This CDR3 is CASSFYRLGQGAGSNYGYTF. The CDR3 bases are TGTGCCAGCAGTTTCTATCGACTGGGACAGGGGGCCGGGTCTAACTATGGCTACACCTTC.

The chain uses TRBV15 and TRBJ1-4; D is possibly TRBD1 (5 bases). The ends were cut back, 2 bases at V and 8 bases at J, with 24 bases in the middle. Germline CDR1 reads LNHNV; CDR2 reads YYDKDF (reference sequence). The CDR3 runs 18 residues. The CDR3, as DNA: TGTGCCACCAGCAGATCTCAGGGCTCCTACACACTCCGGGAAAAACTGTTTTTT. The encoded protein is CATSRSQGSYTLREKLFF.

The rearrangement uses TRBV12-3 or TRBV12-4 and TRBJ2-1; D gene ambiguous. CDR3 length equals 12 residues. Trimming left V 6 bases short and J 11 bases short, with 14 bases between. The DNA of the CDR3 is TGTGCCAGCAGCCCCGCCCCGGACCAGCAGTTCTTC. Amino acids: CASSPAPDQQFF.

The CDR3 DNA sequence: TGTGCCAGCAGCTTATTGCAGGGGGTCGTGCAGACCCAGTACTTC. Its translation is CASSLLQGVVQTQYF. The genes are TRBV7-2 and TRBJ2-5; 7 bases map to TRBD1. J was trimmed by 6 bases and V by 2 bases; bases with no gene match: 9. CDR1 and CDR2 (germline): SGHTA, FQGNSA. The CDR3 consists of 15 residues. Full variable domain (remainder filled in from reference TRBV7-2 and TRBJ2-5): GAGVSQSPSNKVTEKGKDVELRCDPISGHTALYWYRQSLGQGLEFLIYFQGNSAPDKSGLPSDRFSAERTGGSVSTLTIQRTQQEDSAVYLCASSLLQGVVQTQYFGPGTRLLVL.

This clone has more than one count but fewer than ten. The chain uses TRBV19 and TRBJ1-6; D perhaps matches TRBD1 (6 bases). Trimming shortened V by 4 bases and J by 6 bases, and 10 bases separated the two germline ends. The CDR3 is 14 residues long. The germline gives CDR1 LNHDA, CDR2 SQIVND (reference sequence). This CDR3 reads CASSTGQFNSPLHF. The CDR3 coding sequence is TGTGCCAGTAGTACCGGACAGTTTAATTCACCCCTCCACTTT.

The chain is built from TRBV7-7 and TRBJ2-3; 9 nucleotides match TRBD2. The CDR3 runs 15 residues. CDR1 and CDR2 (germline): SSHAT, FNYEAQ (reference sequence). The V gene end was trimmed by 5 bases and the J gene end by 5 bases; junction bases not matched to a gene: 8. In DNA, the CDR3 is TGTGCCAGCAGCCTGGGTAGCGGGGGCAGAGATACGCAGTATTTT. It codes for CASSLGSGGRDTQYF.

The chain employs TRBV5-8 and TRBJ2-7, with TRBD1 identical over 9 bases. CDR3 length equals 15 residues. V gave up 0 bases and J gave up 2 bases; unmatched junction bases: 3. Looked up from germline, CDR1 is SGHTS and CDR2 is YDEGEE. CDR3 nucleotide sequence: TGTGCCAGCAGCTTGGAACAGGGGGCGCCCTACGAGCAGTACTTC. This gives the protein CASSLEQGAPYEQYF.

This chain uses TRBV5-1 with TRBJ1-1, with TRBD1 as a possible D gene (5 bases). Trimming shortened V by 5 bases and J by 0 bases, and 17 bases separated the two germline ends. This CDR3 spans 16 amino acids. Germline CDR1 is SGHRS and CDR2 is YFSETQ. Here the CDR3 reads CASSPQTGAMNTEAFF. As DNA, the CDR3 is TGCGCCAGCAGTCCCCAAACAGGAGCCATGAACACTGAAGCTTTCTTT.

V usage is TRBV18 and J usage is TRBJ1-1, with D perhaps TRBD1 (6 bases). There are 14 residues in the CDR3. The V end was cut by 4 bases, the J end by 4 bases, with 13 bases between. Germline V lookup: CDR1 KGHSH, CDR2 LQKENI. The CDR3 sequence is CASSLQGVGTEAFF. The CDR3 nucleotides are TGTGCCAGCTCACTACAGGGAGTGGGCACTGAAGCTTTCTTT.

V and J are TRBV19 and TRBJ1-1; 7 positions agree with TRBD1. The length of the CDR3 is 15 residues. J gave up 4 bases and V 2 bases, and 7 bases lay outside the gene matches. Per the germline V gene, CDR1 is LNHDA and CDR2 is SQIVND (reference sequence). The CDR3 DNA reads TGTGCCAGTAGTATAATGTCGGCAGGGGGCACTGAAGCTTTCTTT. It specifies CASSIMSAGGTEAFF.

The CDR3 nucleotides read TGTGCCAGCTCACCATCCGGACAGGGGGGCACTGAAGCTTTCTTT. Its translation: CASSPSGQGGTEAFF. This chain links TRBV18 with TRBJ1-1; 10 positions agree with TRBD1. The CDR3 extends over 15 amino acids. V shed 2 bases, J shed 4 bases, and the junction held 4 bases outside the gene matches. Germline V gives CDR1 KGHSH, CDR2 LQKENI.

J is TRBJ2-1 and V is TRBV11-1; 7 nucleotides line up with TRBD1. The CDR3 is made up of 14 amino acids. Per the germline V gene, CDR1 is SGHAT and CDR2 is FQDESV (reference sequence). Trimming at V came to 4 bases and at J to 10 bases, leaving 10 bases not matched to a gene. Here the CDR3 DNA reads TGTGCCAGCAGCTCATGGACAGGAGCTGGCGAGCAGTTCTTC. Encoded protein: CASSSWTGAGEQFF.

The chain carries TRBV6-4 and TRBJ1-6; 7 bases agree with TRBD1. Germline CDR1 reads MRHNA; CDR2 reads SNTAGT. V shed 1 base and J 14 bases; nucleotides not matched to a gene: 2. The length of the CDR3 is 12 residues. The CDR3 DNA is TGTGCCAGCAGTGACTTCAGGGGGACCCTCCACTTT. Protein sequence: CASSDFRGTLHF.

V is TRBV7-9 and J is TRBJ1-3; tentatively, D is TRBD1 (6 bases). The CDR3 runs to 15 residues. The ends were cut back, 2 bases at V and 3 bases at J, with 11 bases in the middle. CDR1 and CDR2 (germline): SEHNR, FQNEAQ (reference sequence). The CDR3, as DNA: TGTGCCAGCAGCTTACGGAACAGGGATGGAAACACCATATATTTT. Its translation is CASSLRNRDGNTIYF. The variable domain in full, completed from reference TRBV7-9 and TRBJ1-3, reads DTGVSQNPRHKITKRGQNVTFRCDPISEHNRLYWYRQTLGQGPEFLTYFQNEAQLEKSRLLSDRFSAERPKGSFSTLEIQRTEQGDSAMYLCASSLRNRDGNTIYFGEGSWLTVV.

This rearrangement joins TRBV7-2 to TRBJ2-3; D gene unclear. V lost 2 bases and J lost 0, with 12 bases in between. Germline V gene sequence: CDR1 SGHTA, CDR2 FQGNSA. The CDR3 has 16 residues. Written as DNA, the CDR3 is TGTGCCAGCAGCTTATCGACCAACCCTAGCACAGATACGCAGTATTTT. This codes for CASSLSTNPSTDTQYF.

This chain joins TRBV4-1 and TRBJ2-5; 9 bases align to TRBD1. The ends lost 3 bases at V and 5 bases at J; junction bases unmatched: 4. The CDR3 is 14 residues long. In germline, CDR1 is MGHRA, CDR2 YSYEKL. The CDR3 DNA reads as TGCGCCAGCAGCCAGCTGGGGACAGGGGAGACCCAGTACTTC. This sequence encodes CASSQLGTGETQYF.

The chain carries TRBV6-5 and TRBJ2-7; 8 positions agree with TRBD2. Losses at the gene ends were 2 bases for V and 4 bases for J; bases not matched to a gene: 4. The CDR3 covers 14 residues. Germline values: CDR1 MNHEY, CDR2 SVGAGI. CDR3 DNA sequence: TGTGCCAGCAGTTACCGGGGGGGGGTTTACGAGCAGTACTTC. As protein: CASSYRGGVYEQYF.

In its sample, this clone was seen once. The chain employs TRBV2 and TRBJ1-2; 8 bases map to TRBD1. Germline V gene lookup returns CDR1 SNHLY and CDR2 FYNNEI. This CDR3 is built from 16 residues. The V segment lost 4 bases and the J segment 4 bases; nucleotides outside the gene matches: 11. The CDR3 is CASSGIWPGGFYGYTF. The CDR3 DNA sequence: TGTGCCAGCAGTGGAATTTGGCCAGGGGGCTTCTATGGCTACACCTTC.

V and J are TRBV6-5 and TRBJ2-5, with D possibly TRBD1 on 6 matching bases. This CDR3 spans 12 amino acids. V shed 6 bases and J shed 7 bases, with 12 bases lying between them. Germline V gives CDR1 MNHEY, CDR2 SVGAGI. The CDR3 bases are TGTGCCAGCAGCCGCACAGGGAGGACCCAGTACTTC. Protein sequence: CASSRTGRTQYF.